Presented here are 27 T cell receptor beta chains from one specimen sequenced in a study of cytomegalovirus exposure and HLA in healthy donors. The primer mix had 60 Vbeta and 13 Jbeta primers. Assay used: immunoSEQ multiplex PCR; TCRdb lists only in-frame clones, some missing. Altogether roughly 180,000 clones are present, 75% being singletons, with the ten largest covering around 2.5%. Sequences were obtained from PBMCs. The receptors come from a female donor in good health and CMV-seronegative.

The chain is built from TRBV7-2 and TRBJ2-1, with D possibly matching TRBD1 (6 bases). This CDR3 contains 15 residues. V dropped 3 bases and J dropped 0 bases, with 9 bases sitting between them. Germline V gene data show CDR1 as SGHTA and CDR2 as FQGNSA. The CDR3 is CASSFDRSSYNEQFF. The CDR3 region has the DNA TGTGCCAGCAGCTTCGACAGGAGCTCCTACAATGAGCAGTTCTTC.

CDR3 DNA sequence: TGTGCCAGCAGTTACCCCCAGAATGAGCAGTTCTTC. Translation gives CASSYPQNEQFF. The chain employs TRBV6-6 and TRBJ2-1, with D hard to call. Deletions cut 2 bases from V and 7 bases from J, with 6 bases between. The CDR3 runs 12 residues. The germline CDR1 and CDR2 sequences are MNHNY and SVGAGI (reference sequence).

This clone came up a few times. V and J are TRBV4-3 and TRBJ2-1; D gene unclear. Deletions cut 0 bases from V and 2 bases from J, with 11 bases between. The CDR3 consists of 16 residues. Germline V lookup: CDR1 LGHNA, CDR2 YSLEER. The CDR3 DNA sequence: TGCGCCAGCAGCCAAGAAAGAGATATAACCTACAATGAGCAGTTCTTC. Protein product: CASSQERDITYNEQFF.

In its sample, this clone was seen once. The chain is built from TRBV25-1 and TRBJ2-3, with D maybe TRBD1 (6 bases). CDR1 is MGHDK and CDR2 is SYGVNS in the germline V gene. This CDR3 region has 15 residues. V gave up 3 bases and J gave up 3 bases, with 13 bases separating them. The CDR3 coding sequence is TGTGCCAGCAGTGACCAACAGGGTCGGACAGATACGCAGTATTTT. Translating it yields CASSDQQGRTDTQYF.

This clone is a singleton in its sample. The chain has TRBV29-1 and TRBJ2-1, with a possible D match to TRBD1 (7 bases). V gave up 1 base and J gave up 10 bases, with 20 bases separating them. The CDR3 consists of 15 residues. From germline, CDR1 is SQVTM and CDR2 ANQGSEA. CDR3 DNA sequence: TGCAGCGTTGAAGGGGGCAGGGGGGAAGGAAGAGAGCAGTTCTTC. It specifies CSVEGGRGEGREQFF.

This chain connects TRBV11-3 to TRBJ2-1; 7 bases align to TRBD2. The junction had 8 bases not matched to a gene; V was cut back by 4 bases and J by 5 bases. The V gene's germline CDR1 is SGHNT and CDR2 YENEEA. The CDR3 runs 15 residues. The CDR3 bases are TGTGCCAGCAGCTCCCGGGCTAGCGGAGACAATGAGCAGTTCTTC. It is translated as CASSSRASGDNEQFF. The full variable domain, with the rest looked up from reference TRBV11-3 and TRBJ2-1, is EAGVVQSPRYKIIEKKQPVAFWCNPISGHNTLYWYLQNLGQGPELLIRYENEEAVDDSQLPKDRFSAERLKGVDSTLKIQPAELGDSAVYLCASSSRASGDNEQFFGPGTRLTVL.

The chain couples TRBV28 to TRBJ1-5, with D unclear. The CDR3 runs 13 residues. V was pared by 3 bases and J by 1 base, with 4 bases between. Germline V CDR1 and CDR2: MDHEN, SYDVKM. The CDR3 DNA is TGTGCCAGCAGTTTTGCGAGCAATCAGCCCCAGCATTTT. It is translated as CASSFASNQPQHF.

The V and J genes are TRBV28 and TRBJ1-2; D is perhaps TRBD1 (5 bases). Trimming pared 6 bases from V and 2 bases from J, leaving 16 bases between. The CDR3 has 15 amino acids. Germline V gene data show CDR1 as MDHEN and CDR2 as SYDVKM. CDR3 nucleotide sequence: TGTGCCAGCAGAACTTCCTCGGCAGGGAACTATGGCTACACCTTC. This encodes CASRTSSAGNYGYTF.

The rearrangement uses TRBV11-2 and TRBJ2-3; the D gene is possibly TRBD2 (6 bases). V was pared by 5 bases and J by 2 bases, with 14 bases between. Per germline, CDR1 SGHAT and CDR2 FQNNGV. This CDR3 region has 15 residues. The CDR3 region has the DNA TGTGCCAGCAGCCTGCGACTAGACTCCACAGATACGCAGTATTTT. Its protein is CASSLRLDSTDTQYF.

On this clone: At one end the junction does not follow the germline gene, possibly because of a read error. The chain is built from TRBV7-3 and TRBJ2-3; TRBD1 is a possible D gene (5 bases). CDR1 is SGHTA, CDR2 FQGTGA, per germline. This CDR3 has 14 residues. The CDR3: CSSSLGQGRDTQYF. The DNA for the CDR3 is TGTTCCAGCAGCTTAGGGCAGGGAAGGGATACGCAGTATTTT.

With regard to this clone: A junction boundary mismatches the germline segment, possibly from a read error. This chain uses TRBV4-3 with TRBJ2-1; perhaps TRBD2 as D (6 bases). This CDR3 comprises 13 residues. Germline CDR1 reads LGHNA; CDR2 reads YSLEER. CDR3 loop: CASSPLGGRDPVF. CDR3 DNA sequence: TGCGCCAGCAGCCCGCTAGGAGGGAGAGATCCGGTCTTC.

The V and J genes are TRBV7-2 and TRBJ2-4, with D maybe TRBD1 (6 bases). CDR1 is SGHTA, CDR2 FQGNSA, per germline. Trimming stripped 5 bases from V and 0 bases from J, with 8 bases between. The CDR3 loop spans 14 amino acids. The CDR3, as DNA: TGTGCCAGCAGCGGGACAATAGCCAAAAACATTCAGTACTTC. Protein sequence: CASSGTIAKNIQYF.

This chain connects TRBV7-9 to TRBJ2-7, with D possibly TRBD1 on 6 matching bases. Germline V CDR1 and CDR2: SEHNR, FQNEAQ (reference sequence). CDR3 size: 15 residues. V lost 6 bases and J lost 0, with 15 bases in between. The CDR3 loop reads CASRNRAISSYEQYF. As DNA, the CDR3 is TGTGCCAGCAGGAACAGGGCAATCTCCTCCTACGAGCAGTACTTC.

Concerning this clone itself: Germline is not matched at one junction end, which may reflect a read error. CDR3 sequence reads: CAWNGQGTRELFF. CDR3 DNA: TGTGCCTGGAATGGGCAGGGCACCCGGGAGCTGTTTTTT. The chain combines TRBV30 with TRBJ2-2; a weak D match, TRBD1 (5 bases). CDR1 and CDR2 (germline): GTSNPN, SVGIG (reference sequence). The CDR3 length is 13 residues. The whole variable domain, remainder taken from reference TRBV30 and TRBJ2-2, is SQTIHQWPATLVQPVGSPLSLECTVEGTSNPNLYWYRQAAGRGLQLLFYSVGIGQISSEVPQNLSASRPQDRQFILSSKKLLLSDSGFYLCAWNGQGTRELFFGEGSRLTVL.

This chain uses TRBV6-6 with TRBJ1-2; 7 bases are a match to TRBD1. V gave up 4 bases and J gave up 7 bases; unmatched junction bases: 9. The CDR3 covers 14 residues. Germline V gene data show CDR1 as MNHNY and CDR2 as SVGAGI (reference sequence). The CDR3 region is CASSLTGQSTGYTF. For the CDR3, the DNA is TGTGCCAGCAGTTTAACGGGACAGTCAACTGGCTACACCTTC.

The genes are TRBV2 and TRBJ2-1; TRBD1 matches 9 bases. V trimming: 6 bases; J trimming: 5 bases; junction bases outside the gene matches: 8. This CDR3 comprises 15 residues. Germline V lookup: CDR1 SNHLY, CDR2 FYNNEI. The CDR3 bases are TGTGCCAGCAGCTTGGGACAGGGTTTTAACAATGAGCAGTTCTTC. The encoded protein is CASSLGQGFNNEQFF.

V is TRBV7-6 and J is TRBJ2-2, with 8 nucleotides matching TRBD2. From germline, CDR1 is SGHVS and CDR2 FNYEAQ. The CDR3 loop spans 16 amino acids. Trimming took 3 bases from V and 4 from J; bases not matched to a gene: 7. The CDR3 loop reads CASSFVSGVSTGELFF. For the CDR3, the DNA is TGTGCCAGCAGCTTTGTTAGCGGGGTGTCCACCGGGGAGCTGTTTTTT.

The chain is built from TRBV28 and TRBJ2-3; 9 positions agree with TRBD2. Per germline, CDR1 MDHEN and CDR2 SYDVKM. CDR3 size: 16 residues. The ends lost 1 base at V and 2 bases at J; junction bases unmatched: 4. The CDR3 nucleotides are TGTGCCAGCAGTTTATTAGCGGGAGAGATCACAGATACGCAGTATTTT. It yields the protein CASSLLAGEITDTQYF.

The chain combines TRBV6-5 with TRBJ2-2; tentative D call: TRBD1 (5 bases). V was pared by 6 bases and J by 1 base, with 12 bases between. Germline values: CDR1 MNHEY, CDR2 SVGAGI. The CDR3 is 15 residues long. The CDR3 bases are TGTGCCAGCAGAGCGACAGTCCTGAACACCGGGGAGCTGTTTTTT. Translation: CASRATVLNTGELFF.

The genes are TRBV4-3 and TRBJ1-1; D might be TRBD1 (6 bases). V lost 3 bases and J 7 bases, leaving 18 bases between the germline ends. This CDR3 is built from 15 residues. The germline gives CDR1 LGHNA, CDR2 YSLEER. The CDR3 DNA is TGCGCCAGCAGCCACACCGGGCAGGGGTTCGTTGAAGCTTTCTTT. It translates to CASSHTGQGFVEAFF.

V gene TRBV6-6 combines with J gene TRBJ1-1; 10 positions match TRBD1. Germline-derived CDR1 and CDR2 are MNHNY and SVGAGI (reference sequence). There are 15 residues in the CDR3. J was trimmed by 0 bases and V by 8 bases; bases with no gene match: 6. As DNA, the CDR3 is TGTGCCAGCCTCCGGGACAGGGGCCTGAACACTGAAGCTTTCTTT. As protein: CASLRDRGLNTEAFF.

The chain joins TRBV7-8 to TRBJ2-1, with 7 nucleotides matching TRBD2. The CDR3 has 15 residues. The V gene end was trimmed by 5 bases and the J gene end by 6 bases; junction bases not matched to a gene: 10. Germline CDR1 SGHVS, CDR2 FQNEAQ. The CDR3 bases are TGTGCCAGCAGCCATGGCGGGGGTACCGTCAATGAGCAGTTCTTC. This gives the protein CASSHGGGTVNEQFF.

Details on this clone: The junction does not match germline at one end; this may be a read error. The same CDR3 can be traced to other DNA sequences in this sample. The chain combines TRBV27 with TRBJ2-7; tentatively, D is TRBD1 (5 bases). This CDR3 has 14 amino acids. Germline V gene sequence: CDR1 MNHEY, CDR2 SMNVEV (reference sequence). The CDR3 coding sequence is TGCGCCAGCAGCCCTGGGTGGGGCCCCCACGAGCAGTACTTC. Translation gives CASSPGWGPHEQYF.

The count of this clone is one. The V call is TRBV5-1, the J call TRBJ2-2; 11 nucleotides match TRBD2. The J segment lost 3 bases and the V segment lost 10 bases, leaving 11 bases of the junction unmatched. The CDR3 extends over 16 amino acids. The germline CDR1 and CDR2 sequences are SGHRS and YFSETQ. CDR3 sequence: CASTGTSGSYTGELFF. Written as DNA, the CDR3 is TGCGCCTCCACCGGGACTAGCGGTAGCTACACCGGGGAGCTGTTTTTT.

The chain uses TRBV6-5 and TRBJ2-7; D might be TRBD1 (6 bases). The CDR3 has 14 residues. In germline, CDR1 is MNHEY, CDR2 SVGAGI. Trimming cost V 5 bases and J 2 bases, with 13 bases left between them. CDR3 residues: CASSPMTGPYEQYF. The CDR3 bases are TGTGCCAGCAGTCCCATGACAGGCCCCTACGAGCAGTACTTC.

The rearrangement joins TRBV30 to TRBJ1-3; possibly TRBD1 for D (6 bases). Trimming removed 2 bases at V and 0 bases at J, with 17 bases between. Germline V gives CDR1 GTSNPN, CDR2 SVGIG (reference sequence). This CDR3 is 17 amino acids long. This CDR3 reads CAWSKPSGQSSGNTIYF. The CDR3 DNA sequence: TGTGCCTGGAGTAAACCGTCCGGACAGAGCTCTGGAAACACCATATATTTT.

In this sample, this clone turned up once. The sample has other DNA sequences that encode this CDR3 too. The chain combines TRBV18 with TRBJ2-5; the D gene is possibly TRBD1 (6 bases). CDR1 and CDR2 from the germline V gene are KGHSH and LQKENI. V was shortened by 6 bases and J by 2 bases, with 10 bases between the two germline ends. The CDR3 runs to 13 residues. Written as DNA, the CDR3 is TGTGCCAGCTCGCCTGGACAGCAAGAGACCCAGTACTTC. Translating gives CASSPGQQETQYF.